The sequence of this T cell receptor beta chain was determined in a study of spatial heterogeneity in lung cancer. Time point given: sample taken at primary tumor resection. In each case, whole RNA from tumor, nontumor lung or frozen PBMC was sequenced unsorted. The approximately 78 donors had untreated early-stage non-small cell lung cancer. The presence of a unique molecular identifier marked each TCR cDNA molecule. TCRdb re-analysed the 5' RACE reads in MiXCR, keeping a single row per CDR3 protein. The sample lists 80,000 to 95,000 distinct CDR3 sequences; roughly 10% were seen once. The length of the CDR3 is 15 residues. V lost 5 bases to trimming and J lost 1 base, with 9 bases between them. The germline gives CDR1 MNHEY, CDR2 SVGEGT. This clonotype was observed a handful of times.

V and J are TRBV6-2 or TRBV6-3 and TRBJ1-6, with unresolved D. This receptor was obtained from a male donor with early-stage non-small cell lung cancer. The source material was PBMCs, sampled at surgery. For the CDR3, the DNA is TGTGCCAGCAGTGGATCGGAGTCCTATAATTCACCCCTCCACTTT. Translating it yields CASSGSESYNSPLHF.